These 22 T cell receptor beta chains were all obtained from the same sample, sequenced in a study of CD8 T cells in Susac syndrome. Random hexamers were used to reverse transcribe an amount of roughly 0.5 to 1 ug RNA. MiXCR, applied by TCRdb to the immunoSEQ multiplex PCR reads, yields one record per CDR3 protein. The sample has over 120,000 distinct CDR3 sequences; approximately 95% are singletons. Specimen: CD4+ T cells from PBMCs. Receptors originate from a human donor in good health.

This clonotype was observed once. V is TRBV20-1 and J is TRBJ2-3; 10 nucleotides align to TRBD2. The J segment lost 9 bases and the V segment lost 4 bases, leaving 4 bases of the junction unmatched. The CDR3 covers 12 residues. The germline V gene encodes CDR1 DFQATT and CDR2 SNEGSKA (reference sequence). DNA of the CDR3: TGCAGTGCTATATTAGCGGGAGGCACGCAGTATTTT. Protein: CSAILAGGTQYF.

The rearrangement uses TRBV5-1 and TRBJ2-3; 8 nucleotides match TRBD2. Losses at the gene ends were 4 bases for V and 3 bases for J; bases not matched to a gene: 7. There are 15 residues in the CDR3. Germline loops: CDR1 SGHRS, CDR2 YFSETQ. The CDR3 region is CASSRGGGSTDTQYF. CDR3 nucleotide sequence: TGCGCCAGCAGCCGGGGGGGCGGATCAACAGATACGCAGTATTTT.

The V call is TRBV12-3 or TRBV12-4, the J call TRBJ2-7; D not certain. V lost 1 base to trimming and J lost 2 bases, with 6 bases between them. This CDR3 is built from 13 residues. This CDR3 reads CASSLERTYEQYF. CDR3 nucleotide sequence: TGTGCCAGCAGTTTAGAACGGACCTACGAGCAGTACTTC.

J is TRBJ2-1 and V is TRBV12-3 or TRBV12-4, with TRBD2 matching over 9 bases. The CDR3 sequence is 15 residues long. After removal of 6 bases from V and 4 bases from J, the junction contained 7 bases not matched to a gene. The CDR3 loop reads CASRPSLAGYNEQFF. In DNA form, the CDR3 reads TGTGCCAGCAGACCATCGCTAGCGGGGTACAATGAGCAGTTCTTC.

The chain carries TRBV5-1 and TRBJ2-7; D uncertain. From germline, CDR1 is SGHRS and CDR2 YFSETQ. This CDR3 comprises 14 residues. Trimming shortened V by 1 base and J by 1 base, and 9 bases separated the two germline ends. CDR3 DNA: TGCGCCAGCAGCTTGTATTTCGGGTCCTACGAGCAGTACTTC. This gives the protein CASSLYFGSYEQYF.

The gene calls are TRBV19 and TRBJ2-5; D ambiguous. The germline V and J ends were trimmed by 6 bases and 3 bases, with 20 bases remaining between them. CDR1 is LNHDA, CDR2 SQIVND, per germline (reference sequence). This CDR3 is built from 16 residues. For the CDR3, the DNA is TGTGCCAGTAGCCCTGGTCCAGTCTTGGAGAAAGAGACCCAGTACTTC. Translation gives CASSPGPVLEKETQYF.

The chain joins TRBV6-5 to TRBJ2-7, with 14 bases fitting TRBD2. V was pared by 1 base and J by 7 bases, with 3 bases of the junction left unmatched. Germline values: CDR1 MNHEY, CDR2 SVGAGI. CDR3 length equals 15 residues. The CDR3 region is CASSYYGTSGSEQYF. CDR3 DNA sequence: TGTGCCAGCAGTTACTACGGGACTAGCGGGAGTGAGCAGTACTTC.

CDR3 protein: CASSVGGIGKQETQYF. The DNA of the CDR3 is TGTGCCAGCAGCGTAGGAGGCATCGGGAAACAAGAGACCCAGTACTTC. This chain links TRBV9 with TRBJ2-5; tentatively, D is TRBD2 (5 bases). The germline V and J ends were trimmed by 0 bases and 2 bases, with 14 bases remaining between them. The CDR3 is made up of 16 amino acids. Germline lookup yields CDR1 SGDLS and CDR2 YYNGEE.

In this sample, this clonotype turned up once. This chain links TRBV27 with TRBJ2-2; D gene unclear. The V gene's germline CDR1 is MNHEY and CDR2 SMNVEV (reference sequence). The length of the CDR3 is 13 residues. V gave up 1 base and J gave up 6 bases, with 6 bases separating them. In DNA form, the CDR3 reads TGTGCCAGCAGTTTATATCCTCCCGGGGAGCTGTTTTTT. Translation gives CASSLYPPGELFF.

This chain joins TRBV5-1 and TRBJ1-1, with D maybe TRBD1 (5 bases). With 0 bases removed from V and 5 bases from J, the gap between germline ends came to 8 bases. Looked up from germline, CDR1 is SGHRS and CDR2 is YFSETQ. The CDR3 covers 13 residues. The CDR3 region is CASSLEGRTEAFF. The CDR3 DNA reads as TGCGCCAGCAGCTTGGAGGGACGGACTGAAGCTTTCTTT.

The V gene is TRBV27, the J gene TRBJ2-3; 9 positions agree with TRBD1. The junction had 8 bases not matched to a gene; V was cut back by 5 bases and J by 5 bases. CDR3 length: 15 amino acids. Looked up from germline, CDR1 is MNHEY and CDR2 is SMNVEV (reference sequence). In DNA form, the CDR3 reads TGTGCCAGCAGTGAGTACAGGGGGCAAGGAGATACGCAGTATTTT. It codes for CASSEYRGQGDTQYF.

The chain uses TRBV12-3 or TRBV12-4 and TRBJ2-3; 9 bases agree with TRBD2. This CDR3 spans 13 amino acids. V shed 5 bases, J shed 9 bases, and the junction held 6 bases outside the gene matches. DNA of the CDR3: TGTGCCAGCAGTGCTAGCGGGAAAGGAACGCAGTATTTT. Translation gives CASSASGKGTQYF.

This chain connects TRBV5-4 to TRBJ2-4; no clear D. Trimming left V 0 bases short and J 0 bases short, with 16 bases between. This CDR3 is 18 amino acids long. Germline CDR1 SGHNT, CDR2 YYREEE (reference sequence). As DNA, the CDR3 is TGTGCCAGCAGCTTGGTTCGCGTAGACCAATTAGCCAAAAACATTCAGTACTTC. It specifies CASSLVRVDQLAKNIQYF.

This chain connects TRBV29-1 to TRBJ1-1; the D is unclear. Germline V gives CDR1 SQVTM, CDR2 ANQGSEA. The CDR3 loop spans 10 amino acids. The V end lost 7 bases, the J end lost 1 base, and 4 bases lay between the germline ends. The CDR3: CSGGNTEAFF. The CDR3 bases are TGCAGCGGAGGGAACACTGAAGCTTTCTTT.

V and J are TRBV9 and TRBJ2-5; D may be TRBD1 (5 bases). The CDR3 sequence is 14 residues long. Germline V gene sequence: CDR1 SGDLS, CDR2 YYNGEE. V was cut by 3 bases and J by 5 bases, with 14 bases left in between. The CDR3 DNA reads TGTGCCAGCAGCGCAACAAGGGGATACGAGACCCAGTACTTC. It is translated as CASSATRGYETQYF.

The CDR3 bases are TGTGCCAGCAGTTTAAGTAGGCGGCAGGGGGACTACGAGCAGTACTTC. This sequence encodes CASSLSRRQGDYEQYF. V usage is TRBV27 and J usage is TRBJ2-7; 7 nucleotides align to TRBD1. This CDR3 region has 16 residues. The germline gives CDR1 MNHEY, CDR2 SMNVEV (reference sequence). Unmatched junction bases numbered 10, after V lost 2 bases and J lost 3 bases.

This clonotype was recorded only once. V gene TRBV4-1 combines with J gene TRBJ2-1; D remains ambiguous. CDR1 and CDR2 from the germline V gene are MGHRA and YSYEKL. This CDR3 contains 15 residues. Trimming pared 1 base from V and 0 bases from J, leaving 7 bases between. The CDR3 spells CASSQGPSSYNEQFF. CDR3 nucleotides: TGCGCCAGCAGCCAAGGTCCCTCCTCCTACAATGAGCAGTTCTTC.

The rearrangement joins TRBV12-3 or TRBV12-4 to TRBJ1-1, with D maybe TRBD1 (5 bases). V dropped 6 bases and J dropped 6 bases, with 14 bases sitting between them. CDR3 length equals 13 residues. The CDR3 reads CASSPQEGSEAFF. The CDR3 bases are TGTGCCAGCAGCCCACAGGAAGGCTCTGAAGCTTTCTTT.

The chain combines TRBV20-1 with TRBJ2-1; maybe TRBD1 (6 bases). The CDR3 spans 13 residues. V was trimmed by 3 bases and J by 4 bases, leaving 10 bases between them. CDR1 is DFQATT, CDR2 SNEGSKA, per germline (reference sequence). DNA of the CDR3: TGCAGTGCTAGGGGGGCCCTTTACAATGAGCAGTTCTTC. Amino acids: CSARGALYNEQFF.

The rearrangement uses TRBV25-1 and TRBJ2-5; 9 nucleotides align to TRBD2. With V trimmed by 6 bases and J by 5 bases, 10 bases remained unmatched. CDR3 length equals 15 residues. Germline V CDR1 and CDR2: MGHDK, SYGVNS. The CDR3 DNA follows: TGTGCCAGCAGCGCTAGCGGGATGGGAAAGGAGACCCAGTACTTC. Protein product: CASSASGMGKETQYF.

The genes are TRBV6-5 and TRBJ2-1, with TRBD1 identical over 9 bases. CDR1 is MNHEY, CDR2 SVGAGI, per germline. V dropped 2 bases and J dropped 8; count of bases not matched to a gene: 7. The CDR3 runs to 15 residues. CDR3 sequence: CASSYKWTGVDEQFF. Here the CDR3 DNA reads TGTGCCAGCAGTTACAAATGGACAGGGGTGGATGAGCAGTTCTTC.

This clonotype was counted a single time. This chain links TRBV20-1 with TRBJ2-7; 8 bases agree with TRBD1. Germline loops: CDR1 DFQATT, CDR2 SNEGSKA (reference sequence). This CDR3 spans 13 amino acids. With V trimmed by 4 bases and J by 3 bases, 5 bases remained unmatched. CDR3 sequence: CSAIRQGLYEQYF. CDR3 in DNA: TGCAGTGCTATCCGACAGGGGCTCTACGAGCAGTACTTC.